The 21 T cell receptor beta chains listed next were all sequenced from one sample in a study of cytotoxic CD8 clonotypes in ibrutinib-treated CLL. Here immunoSEQ multiplex PCR was the method, and the copy in TCRdb shows in-frame clones only, minus some. The table has 110,000 to 150,000 clones, 76% seen once; the top ten hold 5.1%. The source material was PBMCs, sampled after 24 months of ibrutinib treatment. Receptors were obtained from a human donor with chronic lymphocytic leukemia.

The chain has TRBV29-1 and TRBJ2-5; D is undetermined. The germline V gene has CDR1 SQVTM and CDR2 ANQGSEA. V gave up 7 bases and J gave up 1 base, with 7 bases separating them. This CDR3 comprises 11 residues. In DNA, the CDR3 is TGCAGCGATCGGACCCAAGAGACCCAGTACTTC. This codes for CSDRTQETQYF.

V is TRBV7-2 and J is TRBJ1-2; perhaps TRBD1 as D (6 bases). The germline CDR1 and CDR2 sequences are SGHTA and FQGNSA. With 10 bases removed from V and 4 bases from J, the gap between germline ends came to 16 bases. This CDR3 region has 13 residues. The DNA for the CDR3 is TGTGCCACCGAAAGGGGGGTGACCTATGGCTACACCTTC. Its protein product is CATERGVTYGYTF.

This clone turned up a few times. The chain has TRBV2 and TRBJ2-7, with 7 bases lining up with TRBD1. The germline CDR1 and CDR2 sequences are SNHLY and FYNNEI. V trimming: 10 bases; J trimming: 2 bases; junction bases outside the gene matches: 8. The CDR3 extends over 13 amino acids. CDR3 amino acids: CATRQGQTYEQYF. The CDR3 nucleotides are TGTGCCACCAGACAGGGCCAAACCTACGAGCAGTACTTC.

The chain employs TRBV9 and TRBJ2-3; 12 bases align to TRBD2. The CDR3 consists of 15 residues. The J segment lost 6 bases and the V segment lost 4 bases, leaving 6 bases of the junction unmatched. CDR1 is SGDLS and CDR2 is YYNGEE in the germline V gene. The DNA for the CDR3 is TGTGCCAGCAGCCCTAGTGGGACTAGCGGGGATACGCAGTATTTT. Translation: CASSPSGTSGDTQYF.

The chain is built from TRBV9 and TRBJ2-5; 7 bases agree with TRBD2. Germline V gene lookup returns CDR1 SGDLS and CDR2 YYNGEE. This CDR3 region has 16 residues. The J segment lost 5 bases and the V segment lost 2 bases, leaving 12 bases of the junction unmatched. The CDR3 DNA is TGTGCCAGCAGCGTGGGCGGGAGCCCCGATGGGGAGACCCAGTACTTC. Encoded protein: CASSVGGSPDGETQYF.

This clone has a single count. J is TRBJ1-2 and V is TRBV7-2; tentatively, D is TRBD1 (6 bases). In germline, CDR1 is SGHTA, CDR2 FQGNSA. Trimming removed 5 bases at V and 2 bases at J, with 18 bases between. This CDR3 contains 16 residues. Here the CDR3 reads CASSQVGQGPNYGYTF. The CDR3 DNA sequence: TGTGCCAGCAGCCAGGTAGGGCAGGGGCCCAACTATGGCTACACCTTC.

The chain joins TRBV15 to TRBJ1-3; D is ambiguous. The CDR3 loop spans 17 amino acids. Germline V gives CDR1 LNHNV, CDR2 YYDKDF (reference sequence). The V end was cut by 0 bases, the J end by 0 bases, with 12 bases between. The CDR3 coding sequence is TGTGCCACCAGCAGAGATCTGTCGTCGGGCTCTGGAAACACCATATATTTT. Its protein is CATSRDLSSGSGNTIYF.

The rearrangement joins TRBV5-1 to TRBJ2-7; 8 nucleotides align to TRBD2. J gave up 6 bases and V 4 bases, and 6 bases lay outside the gene matches. The CDR3 sequence is 13 residues long. Looked up from germline, CDR1 is SGHRS and CDR2 is YFSETQ. The CDR3 DNA sequence: TGCGCCAGCAGCCCCGGGACTAGGGGCGAGCAGTACTTC. Amino acids: CASSPGTRGEQYF.

This chain uses TRBV4-2 with TRBJ2-7; 8 nucleotides line up with TRBD2. The CDR3 runs 13 residues. The germline V gene encodes CDR1 LGHNA and CDR2 YNFKEQ. V shed 4 bases and J 5 bases; nucleotides not matched to a gene: 4. The CDR3 loop reads CASSRGLVHEQYF. Written as DNA, the CDR3 is TGTGCCAGCAGCCGGGGACTAGTGCACGAGCAGTACTTC.

V is TRBV28 and J is TRBJ2-2; no clear D gene. This CDR3 has 17 amino acids. Germline V gene data show CDR1 as MDHEN and CDR2 as SYDVKM. Deletions cut 6 bases from V and 6 bases from J, with 23 bases between. Here the CDR3 reads CASSPPVGSERAGELFF. In DNA form, the CDR3 reads TGTGCCAGCAGCCCCCCGGTGGGTTCGGAAAGAGCCGGGGAGCTGTTTTTT.

This clone was detected ten times or more. The rearrangement uses TRBV28 and TRBJ2-5; no firm D call. Trimming cost V 6 bases and J 3 bases, with 5 bases left between them. CDR1 MDHEN and CDR2 SYDVKM come from the germline V gene. The CDR3 extends over 11 amino acids. The CDR3: CASSIEETQYF. CDR3 DNA sequence: TGTGCCAGCAGCATTGAAGAGACCCAGTACTTC.

CDR3 in amino acids: CASSPGLAGYTGELFF. The CDR3 DNA reads TGTGCCAGCAGCCCGGGACTAGCGGGATATACCGGGGAGCTGTTTTTT. The chain is built from TRBV13 and TRBJ2-2; TRBD2 matches 13 bases. V gave up 5 bases and J gave up 5 bases; unmatched junction bases: 5. This CDR3 spans 16 amino acids. Germline V lookup: CDR1 PRHDT, CDR2 FYEKMQ (reference sequence).

The chain couples TRBV11-3 to TRBJ1-1; D gene ambiguous. The V and J ends lost 2 bases and 3 bases respectively, with 7 bases between them. Per germline, CDR1 SGHNT and CDR2 YENEEA. This CDR3 has 13 amino acids. CDR3 nucleotide sequence: TGTGCCAGCAGCTTAACGAGGTACACTGAAGCTTTCTTT. Its translation is CASSLTRYTEAFF.

CDR3 region: CASSLAAQGMASPLHF. The CDR3, as DNA: TGTGCCAGCAGCTTAGCCGCTCAGGGAATGGCTTCACCCCTCCACTTT. The chain joins TRBV7-2 to TRBJ1-6, with D perhaps matching TRBD1 (5 bases). V was shortened by 0 bases and J by 9 bases, with 15 bases between the two germline ends. Per germline, CDR1 SGHTA and CDR2 FQGNSA. The length of the CDR3 is 16 residues.

The chain uses TRBV5-6 and TRBJ2-1; a possible D gene is TRBD2 (6 bases). The CDR3 loop spans 13 amino acids. Germline lookup yields CDR1 SGHDT and CDR2 YYEEEE. Between the trimmed V and J ends, which lost 7 bases and 6 bases, there was a span of 14 bases. The CDR3 DNA is TGTGCCAGCGCACGGGAGCGCCGCAATGAGCAGTTCTTC. Encoded protein: CASARERRNEQFF.

The V and J genes are TRBV30 and TRBJ1-2; possibly TRBD1 for D (5 bases). V lost 0 bases to trimming and J lost 7 bases, with 12 bases between them. The CDR3 extends over 13 amino acids. Germline CDR1 GTSNPN, CDR2 SVGIG (reference sequence). Written as DNA, the CDR3 is TGTGCCTGGAGTGTACTGGCGGGGGGTGGCTACACCTTC. It translates to CAWSVLAGGGYTF. The full variable domain, with the rest looked up from reference TRBV30 and TRBJ1-2, is SQTIHQWPATLVQPVGSPLSLECTVEGTSNPNLYWYRQAAGRGLQLLFYSVGIGQISSEVPQNLSASRPQDRQFILSSKKLLLSDSGFYLCAWSVLAGGGYTFGSGTRLTVV.

The rearrangement links TRBV6-5 to TRBJ2-5, with D unresolved. The V end was cut by 6 bases, the J end by 2 bases, with 13 bases between. This CDR3 spans 14 amino acids. Germline assignment: CDR1 MNHEY and CDR2 SVGAGI. CDR3 DNA: TGTGCCAGCAGGGATGGATCCCTACAAGAGACCCAGTACTTC. This encodes CASRDGSLQETQYF.

CDR3 protein: CASSIGGGADYGYTF. The CDR3 region has the DNA TGTGCCAGTAGTATCGGGGGGGGCGCAGACTATGGCTACACCTTC. This chain joins TRBV19 and TRBJ1-2; possibly TRBD1 for D (6 bases). V shed 3 bases and J shed 3 bases, with 14 bases lying between them. Germline CDR1 LNHDA, CDR2 SQIVND (reference sequence). The CDR3 totals 15 residues.

In its sample, this clone was seen a few times. The gene calls are TRBV4-3 and TRBJ2-1; 12 nucleotides line up with TRBD2. This CDR3 has 16 amino acids. Germline assignment: CDR1 LGHNA and CDR2 YSLEER. The V and J ends lost 4 bases and 0 bases, in that order; junction bases with no gene match: 1. CDR3 in DNA: TGCGCCAGCAGCCCTAGCGGGGGGGGCTCCTACAATGAGCAGTTCTTC. The encoded protein is CASSPSGGGSYNEQFF.

CDR3 region: CASSLVGVWTEAFF. The DNA of the CDR3 is TGTGCCAGCAGCTTGGTGGGGGTTTGGACTGAAGCTTTCTTT. This chain uses TRBV5-6 with TRBJ1-1; perhaps TRBD1 as D (5 bases). Trimming removed 0 bases at V and 5 bases at J, with 11 bases between. The CDR3 is 14 residues long. Germline lookup yields CDR1 SGHDT and CDR2 YYEEEE.

This clone occurred a few times. The chain joins TRBV7-3 to TRBJ2-7; weak D call: TRBD1 (6 bases). The CDR3 runs 15 residues. V was pared by 2 bases and J by 3 bases, with 14 bases between. CDR1 SGHTA and CDR2 FQGTGA come from the germline V gene. The CDR3 region has the DNA TGTGCCAGCAGCTTAGTAGGGGGACAAGGCTACGAGCAGTACTTC. As protein: CASSLVGGQGYEQYF.